These 17 T cell receptor beta chains were all obtained from the same sample, sequenced in a study of blood T cell repertoires in COVID-19. This table comes from immunoSEQ multiplex PCR, and its TCRdb copy is limited to in-frame clones, with some not included. This repertoire shows over 200,000 clones, roughly 87% found once; its top ten account for roughly 0.8%. The specimen sequenced was peripheral blood. The receptors here all came from a woman aged 25 to 39 with acute or convalescent COVID-19.

This chain connects TRBV7-3 to TRBJ2-3, with 8 bases lining up with TRBD2. The germline V gene encodes CDR1 SGHTA and CDR2 FQGTGA. The CDR3 is made up of 21 amino acids. After removal of 1 base from V and 4 bases from J, the junction contained 22 bases not matched to a gene. The chain's CDR3 is CASSLIVPRREGRFPADTQYF. CDR3 sequence (DNA): TGTGCCAGCAGCTTAATTGTACCGCGTCGGGAGGGCCGATTTCCCGCAGATACGCAGTATTTT.

This sequence joins TRBV6-5 and TRBJ1-1, with D possibly TRBD1 on 5 matching bases. This CDR3 is built from 16 residues. V dropped 3 bases and J dropped 3 bases, with 17 bases sitting between them. Germline V CDR1 and CDR2: MNHEY, SVGAGI. CDR3 DNA sequence: TGTGCCAGCAGTTATAAAAGAGGACAAAGGGACACTGAAGCTTTCTTT. Amino acids: CASSYKRGQRDTEAFF.

The chain combines TRBV7-2 with TRBJ2-7; perhaps TRBD1 as D (5 bases). This CDR3 region has 15 residues. Germline CDR1 is SGHTA and CDR2 is FQGNSA. V was shortened by 2 bases and J by 5 bases, with 16 bases between the two germline ends. CDR3 sequence (DNA): TGTGCCAGCAGCTTATTGAGAAGGGGCGTCAACGAGCAGTACTTC. Translation: CASSLLRRGVNEQYF. Full variable domain (missing parts from reference TRBV7-2 and TRBJ2-7): GAGVSQSPSNKVTEKGKDVELRCDPISGHTALYWYRQSLGQGLEFLIYFQGNSAPDKSGLPSDRFSAERTGGSVSTLTIQRTQQEDSAVYLCASSLLRRGVNEQYFGPGTRLTVT.

The rearrangement joins TRBV9 to TRBJ2-1; tentatively, D is TRBD2 (5 bases). CDR3 length: 14 residues. The V and J ends lost 4 bases and 4 bases respectively, with 12 bases between them. The germline V gene encodes CDR1 SGDLS and CDR2 YYNGEE. CDR3 sequence (DNA): TGTGCCAGCAGCCTAGTGGGAGTATACAATGAGCAGTTCTTC. This translates into CASSLVGVYNEQFF.

This chain joins TRBV6-2 or TRBV6-3 and TRBJ2-3; 9 bases are a match to TRBD1. Germline trimming cut 0 bases from V and 3 bases from J; bases unmatched to any gene: 10. The germline V gene has CDR1 MNHEY and CDR2 SVGEGT. This CDR3 has 18 amino acids. The CDR3: CASSYSLIRTGVTDTQYF. The CDR3 region has the DNA TGTGCCAGCAGTTACTCGCTTATACGGACAGGGGTAACAGATACGCAGTATTTT.

The J gene is TRBJ1-1, the V gene TRBV19; 7 nucleotides match TRBD1. In germline, CDR1 is LNHDA, CDR2 SQIVND (reference sequence). V shed 0 bases, J shed 0 bases, and the junction held 1 base outside the gene matches. The CDR3 contains 15 residues. CDR3: CASSIEGQVNTEAFF. In DNA form, the CDR3 reads TGTGCCAGTAGTATAGAAGGACAGGTGAACACTGAAGCTTTCTTT. Together with reference TRBV19 and TRBJ1-1, the CDR3 gives the full variable domain: DGGITQSPKYLFRKEGQNVTLSCEQNLNHDAMYWYRQDPGQGLRLIYYSQIVNDFQKGDIAEGYSVSREKKESFPLTVTSAQKNPTAFYLCASSIEGQVNTEAFFGQGTRLTVV.

The chain uses TRBV7-9 and TRBJ2-2; 7 bases map to TRBD1. Germline lookup yields CDR1 SEHNR and CDR2 FQNEAQ (reference sequence). Trimming removed 5 bases from V and 2 bases from J; junction bases left unmatched: 8. The CDR3 is made up of 16 amino acids. The CDR3 DNA is TGTGCCAGCAGCCCTCGACAGGGACGTAACACCGGGGAGCTGTTTTTT. Translating gives CASSPRQGRNTGELFF.

This chain links TRBV24-1 with TRBJ1-1; D possibly corresponds to TRBD1 (6 bases). V shed 3 bases and J shed 9 bases, with 13 bases lying between them. Germline V gene lookup returns CDR1 KGHDR and CDR2 SFDVKD. The length of the CDR3 is 13 residues. CDR3 region: CATSDSRGNKAFF. The CDR3 nucleotides are TGTGCCACCAGTGATAGTAGGGGGAACAAAGCTTTCTTT.

The chain has TRBV7-3 and TRBJ2-7; TRBD2 aligns across 8 bases. The CDR3 has 15 amino acids. V shed 3 bases, J shed 2 bases, and the junction held 6 bases outside the gene matches. The germline gives CDR1 SGHTA, CDR2 FQGTGA. CDR3 bases: TGTGCCAGCAGCTTGGGTACTAGCGGTCCCTACGAGCAGTACTTC. Protein product: CASSLGTSGPYEQYF.

CDR3 in DNA: TGCGCCAGCAGCTTGCTAGGGAACACTGAAGCTTTCTTT. This translates into CASSLLGNTEAFF. This rearrangement joins TRBV5-1 to TRBJ1-1; unclear D gene. Trimming removed 1 base from V and 1 base from J, with 5 bases in between. The CDR3 runs to 13 residues. Germline CDR1 and CDR2: SGHRS and YFSETQ.

This sequence joins TRBV14 and TRBJ2-1; 11 bases align to TRBD2. After removal of 3 bases from V and 7 bases from J, the junction contained 8 bases not matched to a gene. Germline V gives CDR1 SGHDN, CDR2 FVKESK. The CDR3 is 16 residues long. For the CDR3, the DNA is TGTGCCAGCAGCCAGGGGGAGCGACTAGCGGGAAATGAGCAGTTCTTC. Translated, it gives CASSQGERLAGNEQFF.

The chain joins TRBV7-6 to TRBJ2-7; 7 bases match TRBD2. V shed 1 base, J shed 5 bases, and the junction held 5 bases outside the gene matches. Looked up from germline, CDR1 is SGHVS and CDR2 is FNYEAQ. The CDR3 contains 14 residues. CDR3 sequence reads: CASSLDAGVDEQYF. The DNA for the CDR3 is TGTGCCAGCAGCTTAGACGCGGGAGTCGACGAGCAGTACTTC.

The CDR3 DNA follows: TGTGCCAGCAGCTTACGACAGGGGTATGCTGGCTACACCTTC. Its translation is CASSLRQGYAGYTF. The V gene is TRBV7-2, the J gene TRBJ1-2; 8 bases map to TRBD1. The germline CDR1 and CDR2 sequences are SGHTA and FQGNSA. The CDR3 length is 14 residues. J gave up 7 bases and V 2 bases, and 6 bases lay outside the gene matches. Filled out from reference TRBV7-2 and TRBJ1-2, the complete variable domain reads GAGVSQSPSNKVTEKGKDVELRCDPISGHTALYWYRQSLGQGLEFLIYFQGNSAPDKSGLPSDRFSAERTGGSVSTLTIQRTQQEDSAVYLCASSLRQGYAGYTFGSGTRLTVV.

The chain has TRBV6-5 and TRBJ2-7; TRBD2 matches at 9 bases. The CDR3 has 15 residues. CDR1 is MNHEY, CDR2 SVGAGI, per germline. Trimming at V came to 1 base and at J to 2 bases, leaving 3 bases not matched to a gene. The CDR3 loop reads CASSYFASGTYEQYF. CDR3 nucleotides: TGTGCCAGCAGTTACTTTGCTAGCGGGACCTACGAGCAGTACTTC.

The chain couples TRBV11-2 to TRBJ2-2; 7 bases are a match to TRBD2. The CDR3 sequence is 16 residues long. Germline V gene lookup returns CDR1 SGHAT and CDR2 FQNNGV. Losses at the gene ends were 3 bases for V and 6 bases for J; bases not matched to a gene: 10. As DNA, the CDR3 is TGTGCCAGCAGCTTGGCTGGGCTAGCGGCGCCCGGGGAGCTGTTTTTT. It encodes CASSLAGLAAPGELFF.

The chain uses TRBV5-1 and TRBJ2-1, with 11 bases fitting TRBD1. Trimming cost V 5 bases and J 8 bases; bases outside gene matches: 21. The CDR3 length is 19 residues. CDR1 is SGHRS and CDR2 is YFSETQ in the germline V gene. The CDR3 here is CASSSPGQGGSNRWDEQFF. The CDR3, as DNA: TGCGCCAGCAGTTCGCCGGGACAGGGGGGTTCTAACCGTTGGGATGAGCAGTTCTTC.

CDR3 region: CASSLDAAGVYEQYF. The CDR3, as DNA: TGTGCCAGCAGCTTAGATGCAGCGGGAGTCTACGAGCAGTACTTC. The gene calls are TRBV7-2 and TRBJ2-7; TRBD2 matches at 8 bases. V lost 1 base and J lost 3; bases outside the gene matches: 5. The CDR3 covers 15 residues. Germline V gives CDR1 SGHTA, CDR2 FQGNSA.